This TCR beta chain was recovered during a study of T cell responses to AZD1222 COVID-19 vaccine (dated by TCRdb to the early 2020s). Regarding the study in general: TCR sequencing covered more than 230 trial participants: 207 given two doses of AZD1222 and approximately 26 given two doses of MenACWY control vaccine. Trial participants were enrolled into age subgroups of 18-55, 56-69 and 70-plus years, which contained approximately 150, 30 and 60 TCR-sequenced participants, respectively. What the work shows at the level of the full study, not this receptor alone: Because no day 14 peak-response samples were available, repertoires were characterized only after the peak T cell response. Vaccine-associated CD4 TCRs spanned the whole spike protein, with dominant responses in regions 160-218 and 743-854. Nearly half of unique spike-specific TCRs reportedly recognized epitopes outside regions mutated in the B.1.351 and B.1.1.7 variants. Participants were mostly white British and included more females than males, and it was suggested by the authors that clonal diversity may have been underestimated. After two AZD1222 doses, both the breadth and the depth of spike-specific TCRs were significantly higher than at day 0 and than in MenACWY recipients. Only five to seven AZD1222 recipients were SARS-CoV-2 seropositive at baseline, limiting conclusions about previously exposed vaccinees. In the small 56-69-year group, the increase in depth fell short of significance, most likely because of low power.

The CDR3 regions of human TCRbeta chains were analyzed by immunosequencing. The published analysis was carried out like this. TCRs in the repertoires were compared against a reference library of SARS-CoV-2-specific TCRs that had been generated with the MIRA antigen-specificity platform. Breadth meant the fraction of unique TCRs that were SARS-CoV-2-associated, whereas depth meant the fraction of total T cells that were SARS-CoV-2-associated. Each spike-specific TCR was assigned to its reactive spike region and to a CD4 or CD8 class using the MIRA data. Log10-transformed breadth and depth values were compared by one-way ANOVA with Sidak's multiple comparisons tests. TCRdb mirrors the immuneACCESS table, restricted to in-frame sequences. Some clones are absent from its copies; in checked studies, under half trace to an unresolved V gene, and the reason for the others is unknown. That table gives V, J and clone size, and the DNA gave D and trimming. The sample table contains 95,000 to 100,000 clones; only one count was recorded for almost 90% of them. 15% to 20% of the sample is held by the ten biggest clonotypes.

Note on this clone: Its recognized antigen is unknown. Per-nucleotide qualities are absent, and no much larger clonotype sits a single base away.

The germline V and J ends show losses of 4 bases and 3 bases respectively, and no gene match explains 7 bases of the junction. CDR1 SGHDT and CDR2 YYEEEE are derived from the germline V gene. Spanning cysteine to phenylalanine, the CDR3 consists of 18 amino acids. CDR3 DNA only is kept here, 54 bases in frame from base 1. This sample's time point label indicates: about 28 days (+/-7) after the second vaccine dose. AZD1222 recipients whose second dose came at about 4 weeks and those whose second dose came at about 12 weeks were combined into one group, since spike-specific TCR depth and breadth did not differ between the two schedules. Vaccinee samples came from UK trials COV001 and COV002, including a single-blind randomized controlled phase 2/3 trial of AZD1222 (ChAdOx1 nCoV-19) in healthy adults. For TCRbeta chain sequencing, PBMC samples were collected from trial participants at day 0 and at day 28 after the second dose.

The source material was peripheral blood, sampled 28 days after the second AZD1222 dose. The rearrangement combines TRBV5-6 with TRBJ2-2; 15 bases in between match TRBD2. This TCR derives from an adult who received the AZD1222 COVID-19 vaccine. The CDR3 reads CASSVSGTSGRYTGELFF. The DNA reads as follows: TGTGCCAGCAGCGTCTCCGGGACTAGCGGGAGGTACACCGGGGAGCTGTTTTTT.